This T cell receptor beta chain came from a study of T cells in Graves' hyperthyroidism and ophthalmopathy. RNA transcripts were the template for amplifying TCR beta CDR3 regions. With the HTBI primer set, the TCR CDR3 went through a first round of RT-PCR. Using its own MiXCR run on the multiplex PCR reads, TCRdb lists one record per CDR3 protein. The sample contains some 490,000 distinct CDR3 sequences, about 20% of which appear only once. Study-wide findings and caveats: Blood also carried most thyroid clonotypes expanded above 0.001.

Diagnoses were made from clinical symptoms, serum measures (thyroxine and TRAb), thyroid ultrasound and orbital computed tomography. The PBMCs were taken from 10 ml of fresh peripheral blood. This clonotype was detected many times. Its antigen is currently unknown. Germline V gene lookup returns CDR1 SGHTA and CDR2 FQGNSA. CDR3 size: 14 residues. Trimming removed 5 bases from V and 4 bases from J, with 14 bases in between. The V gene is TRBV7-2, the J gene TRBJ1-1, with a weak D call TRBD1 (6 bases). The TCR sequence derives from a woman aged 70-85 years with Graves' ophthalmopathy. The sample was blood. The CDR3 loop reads CASSVQGDGTEAFF. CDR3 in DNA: TGTGCCAGCAGCGTACAGGGTGATGGCACTGAAGCTTTCTTT.